The 10 T cell receptor beta chains given below trace back to one sample, sequenced in a study of blood T cell repertoires in COVID-19. Assay used: immunoSEQ multiplex PCR; TCRdb lists only in-frame clones, some missing. The sample includes hundreds of thousands of clones, around 89% of them seen just once. What was sequenced was PBMCs or T cells enriched from blood (not recorded which). The source is a man aged 30 to 39 who had recovered from COVID-19.

The chain recombines TRBV5-4 with TRBJ2-5; D is possibly TRBD1 (6 bases). V was trimmed by 0 bases and J by 4 bases, leaving 16 bases between them. The CDR3 extends over 16 amino acids. Per germline, CDR1 SGHNT and CDR2 YYREEE (reference sequence). This CDR3 is CASSLDQIGGGETQYF. As DNA, the CDR3 is TGTGCCAGCAGCTTGGATCAGATTGGGGGCGGAGAGACCCAGTACTTC.

This chain uses TRBV5-1 with TRBJ2-2, with a weak D call TRBD2 (5 bases). Germline loops: CDR1 SGHRS, CDR2 YFSETQ. V was trimmed by 0 bases and J by 4 bases, leaving 13 bases between them. The CDR3 extends over 16 amino acids. The CDR3 loop reads CASSLGASRLTGELFF. The CDR3 DNA reads TGCGCCAGCAGCTTGGGGGCTAGCAGACTCACCGGGGAGCTGTTTTTT.

The rearrangement links TRBV7-8 to TRBJ1-5; D unclear. V was trimmed by 4 bases and J by 1 base, leaving 5 bases between them. The CDR3 loop spans 13 amino acids. CDR1 and CDR2 (germline): SGHVS, FQNEAQ. The CDR3 DNA reads as TGTGCCAGCAGCTCCGGGAGCAATCAGCCCCAGCATTTT. Its protein is CASSSGSNQPQHF.

The chain couples TRBV7-3 to TRBJ2-1, with 7 nucleotides matching TRBD2. The CDR3 loop spans 15 amino acids. V was pared by 5 bases and J by 5 bases, with 9 bases of the junction left unmatched. Germline-derived CDR1 and CDR2 are SGHTA and FQGTGA. CDR3 sequence (DNA): TGTGCCAGCAGCCCCCGACTAGCCGCGAACAATGAGCAGTTCTTC. Translated, it gives CASSPRLAANNEQFF.

CDR3 nucleotide sequence: TGTGCCAGCAGCTTAATACTAGCGGGTACGCAGTATTTT. This encodes CASSLILAGTQYF. The chain recombines TRBV7-8 with TRBJ2-3, with 9 bases aligning to TRBD2. With V trimmed by 2 bases and J by 8 bases, 2 bases remained unmatched. Germline V gene sequence: CDR1 SGHVS, CDR2 FQNEAQ. CDR3 length: 13 amino acids.

This chain joins TRBV13 and TRBJ2-1; 10 bases are shared with TRBD2. This CDR3 is 17 amino acids long. Germline values: CDR1 PRHDT, CDR2 FYEKMQ (reference sequence). J gave up 7 bases and V 5 bases, and 14 bases lay outside the gene matches. CDR3 sequence reads: CASSPGDSGRAGNEQFF. CDR3 coding DNA: TGTGCCAGCAGCCCAGGTGACAGCGGGAGGGCCGGTAATGAGCAGTTCTTC.

The V and J genes are TRBV29-1 and TRBJ1-2, with a tentative D call TRBD1 (6 bases). This CDR3 has 14 amino acids. Trimming removed 2 bases at V and 4 bases at J, with 14 bases between. Germline assignment: CDR1 SQVTM and CDR2 ANQGSEA. The CDR3 bases are TGCAGCGTTGAATCATGGGGGGGGCTCTATGGCTACACCTTC. It is translated as CSVESWGGLYGYTF.

Details on this clone: This sample also contains other DNA sequences that code for the same CDR3. The rearrangement joins TRBV5-1 to TRBJ2-3; D is undetermined. The length of the CDR3 is 13 residues. Trimming pared 4 bases from V and 6 bases from J, leaving 12 bases between. The germline V gene has CDR1 SGHRS and CDR2 YFSETQ. CDR3 DNA: TGCGCCAGCAGCCCCTTTCCCACTGATACGCAGTATTTT. Its protein product is CASSPFPTDTQYF.

The chain links TRBV11-2 to TRBJ2-6; 9 bases line up with TRBD1. CDR3 length equals 19 residues. Germline V gene lookup returns CDR1 SGHAT and CDR2 FQNNGV. The V segment lost 5 bases and the J segment 0 bases; nucleotides outside the gene matches: 11. The CDR3 sequence is CASSPKRGQGLSGANVLTF. The CDR3 nucleotides are TGTGCCAGCAGCCCAAAAAGGGGACAGGGACTCTCTGGGGCCAACGTCCTGACTTTC.

The genes are TRBV28 and TRBJ1-3; D is possibly TRBD1 (5 bases). Trimming removed 6 bases from V and 4 bases from J, with 13 bases in between. The V gene's germline CDR1 is MDHEN and CDR2 SYDVKM. The CDR3 covers 14 residues. DNA of the CDR3: TGTGCCAGCAGCCTGGGGGGGATAGGAAACACCATATATTTT. Translation gives CASSLGGIGNTIYF.